Following are 6 T cell receptor beta chains from one sample sequenced in a study of blood T cell repertoires in COVID-19. The repertoire was sequenced with immunoSEQ multiplex PCR; TCRdb's copy has only in-frame clones and lacks some. The data contain tens of thousands of clones, about 76% of them seen just once; the ten biggest clones take up 25% to 30%. The sequenced sample consisted of peripheral blood. Source of these receptors: a woman aged 80 or over with active or convalescent COVID-19.

This rearrangement joins TRBV9 to TRBJ2-3; 8 positions agree with TRBD2. The V and J ends lost 1 base and 4 bases, in that order; junction bases with no gene match: 5. The germline CDR1 and CDR2 sequences are SGDLS and YYNGEE. This CDR3 has 15 amino acids. The CDR3 nucleotides are TGTGCCAGCAGCGTACGAGCGGGGGAAGCAGATACGCAGTATTTT. This translates into CASSVRAGEADTQYF. The full variable domain, rest sourced from reference TRBV9 and TRBJ2-3, is DSGVTQTPKHLITATGQRVTLRCSPRSGDLSVYWYQQSLDQGLQFLIQYYNGEERAKGNILERFSAQQFPDLHSELNLSSLELGDSALYFCASSVRAGEADTQYFGPGTRLTVL.

The chain recombines TRBV6-2 or TRBV6-3 with TRBJ1-3; TRBD1 is a possible D gene (5 bases). The germline CDR1 and CDR2 sequences are MNHEY and SVGEGT. V shed 0 bases and J shed 0 bases, with 12 bases lying between them. The CDR3 runs to 17 residues. CDR3 in amino acids: CASSYSSYRTSGNTIYF. In DNA form, the CDR3 reads TGTGCCAGCAGTTACTCGAGTTACAGGACCTCTGGAAACACCATATATTTT.

This sequence joins TRBV6-2 or TRBV6-3 and TRBJ2-1; 13 bases match TRBD2. The germline V gene encodes CDR1 MNHEY and CDR2 SVGEGT. V shed 4 bases and J 4 bases; nucleotides not matched to a gene: 10. The CDR3 has 18 amino acids. The DNA for the CDR3 is TGTGCCAGCAGTTTTGGACTAGCGGGGGCCACGGGGTACAATGAGCAGTTCTTC. Residues: CASSFGLAGATGYNEQFF.

The chain recombines TRBV6-5 with TRBJ1-5, with D perhaps matching TRBD1 (6 bases). Germline CDR1 reads MNHEY; CDR2 reads SVGAGI. V was shortened by 6 bases and J by 1 base, with 10 bases between the two germline ends. The CDR3 has 14 residues. The CDR3 coding sequence is TGTGCCAGCAGCCCAGGGGAGAGCAATCAGCCCCAGCATTTT. Protein sequence: CASSPGESNQPQHF.

This clone was detected only a few times. V and J are TRBV7-2 and TRBJ1-3, with 7 positions matching TRBD1. This CDR3 is 14 amino acids long. The junction had 1 base not matched to a gene; V was cut back by 1 base and J by 4 bases. Germline values: CDR1 SGHTA, CDR2 FQGNSA. This chain's CDR3 is CASSLEGQGNTIYF. CDR3 bases: TGTGCCAGCAGCTTAGAGGGACAGGGAAACACCATATATTTT.

This clone has more than one count but fewer than ten. This sequence joins TRBV10-3 and TRBJ1-2, with 7 bases fitting TRBD1. The V gene's germline CDR1 is ENHRY and CDR2 SYGVKD. The CDR3 is made up of 13 amino acids. The ends lost 7 bases at V and 8 bases at J; junction bases unmatched: 10. DNA of the CDR3: TGTGCCATCACCACGGACAGGCAGTGGGGCTACACCTTC. It is translated as CAITTDRQWGYTF.